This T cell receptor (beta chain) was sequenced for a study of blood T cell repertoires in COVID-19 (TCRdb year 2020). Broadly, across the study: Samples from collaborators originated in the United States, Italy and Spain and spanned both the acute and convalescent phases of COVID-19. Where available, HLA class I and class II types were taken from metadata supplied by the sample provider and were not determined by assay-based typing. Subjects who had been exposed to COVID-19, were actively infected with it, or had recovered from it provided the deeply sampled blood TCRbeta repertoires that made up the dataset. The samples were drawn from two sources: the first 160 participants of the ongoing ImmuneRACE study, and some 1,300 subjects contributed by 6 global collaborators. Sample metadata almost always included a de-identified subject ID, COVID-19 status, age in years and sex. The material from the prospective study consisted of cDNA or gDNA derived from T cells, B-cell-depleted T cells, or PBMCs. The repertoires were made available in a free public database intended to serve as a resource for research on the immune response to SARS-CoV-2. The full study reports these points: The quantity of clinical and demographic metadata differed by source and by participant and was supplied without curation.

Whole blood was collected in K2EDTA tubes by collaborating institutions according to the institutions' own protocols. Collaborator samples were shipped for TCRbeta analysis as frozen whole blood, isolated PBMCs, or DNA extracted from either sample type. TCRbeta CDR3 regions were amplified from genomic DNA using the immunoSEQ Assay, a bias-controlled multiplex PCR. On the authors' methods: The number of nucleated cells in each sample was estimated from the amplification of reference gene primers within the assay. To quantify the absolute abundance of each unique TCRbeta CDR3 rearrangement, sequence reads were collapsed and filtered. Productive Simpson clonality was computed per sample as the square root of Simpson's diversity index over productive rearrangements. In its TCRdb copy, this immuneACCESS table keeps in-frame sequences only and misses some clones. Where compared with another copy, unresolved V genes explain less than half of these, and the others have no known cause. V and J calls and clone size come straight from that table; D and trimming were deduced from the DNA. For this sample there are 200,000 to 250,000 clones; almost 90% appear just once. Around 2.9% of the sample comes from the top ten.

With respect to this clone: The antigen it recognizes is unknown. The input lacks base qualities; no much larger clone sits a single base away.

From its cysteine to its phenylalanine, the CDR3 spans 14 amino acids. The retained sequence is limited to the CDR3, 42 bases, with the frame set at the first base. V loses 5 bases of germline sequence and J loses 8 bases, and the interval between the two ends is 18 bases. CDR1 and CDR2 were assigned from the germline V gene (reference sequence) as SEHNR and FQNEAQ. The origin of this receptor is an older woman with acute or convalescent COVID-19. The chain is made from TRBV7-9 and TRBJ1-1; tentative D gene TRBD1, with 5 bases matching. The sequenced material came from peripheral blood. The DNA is TGTGCCAGCAGCCCGACGCAACCCAACAGGGAAGCTTTCTTT. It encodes CASSPTQPNREAFF.